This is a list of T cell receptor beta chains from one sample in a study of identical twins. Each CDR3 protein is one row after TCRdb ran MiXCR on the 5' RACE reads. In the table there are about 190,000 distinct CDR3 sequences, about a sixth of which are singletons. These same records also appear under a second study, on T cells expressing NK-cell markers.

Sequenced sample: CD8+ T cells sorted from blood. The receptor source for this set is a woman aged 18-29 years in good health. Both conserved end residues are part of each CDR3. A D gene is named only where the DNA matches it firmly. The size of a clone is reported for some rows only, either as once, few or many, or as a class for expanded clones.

CASSGTTSGDYEQYF | TGTGCCAGCAGTGGAACCACTAGCGGAGACTACGAGCAGTACTTC | . | TRBD2 | TRBJ2-7 | TRBV12-3/TRBV12-4
CASSPTPYGYTF | TGTGCCAGCAGCCCAACGCCCTATGGCTACACCTTC | . | . | TRBJ1-2 | TRBV7-9
CSARDFTHPNTEAFF | TGCAGTGCTAGAGATTTCACGCATCCTAACACTGAAGCTTTCTTT | . | . | TRBJ1-1 | TRBV20-1
CASHARDGVTGELFF | TGTGCCAGCCATGCCCGGGACGGTGTCACCGGGGAGCTGTTTTTT | few | . | TRBJ2-2 | TRBV5-4
CATSKAGANNEQFF | TGTGCCACCAGTAAAGCGGGGGCCAACAATGAGCAGTTCTTC | . | TRBD2 | TRBJ2-1 | TRBV24-1
CASSLLGVNEQYF | TGTGCCAGCAGTTTATTAGGGGTCAACGAGCAGTACTTC | . | . | TRBJ2-7 | TRBV27
CASRPTASTDTQYF | TGTGCCAGCAGGCCGACAGCTAGCACAGATACGCAGTATTTT | . | . | TRBJ2-3 | TRBV7-9
CASSASGHPSYEQYF | TGTGCCAGCAGCGCGTCGGGACACCCATCCTACGAGCAGTACTTC | . | . | TRBJ2-7 | TRBV9
CASSDNWTSDTDTQYF | TGCGCCAGCAGTGACAACTGGACTAGCGACACAGATACGCAGTATTTT | few | TRBD2 | TRBJ2-3 | TRBV10-2
CASSQPGLDYEQYF | TGTGCCAGCAGCCAGCCGGGACTAGACTACGAGCAGTACTTC | few | TRBD2 | TRBJ2-7 | TRBV4-2
CASSQVGTGELFF | TGTGCCAGCAGCCAAGTCGGAACCGGGGAGCTGTTTTTT | . | . | TRBJ2-2 | TRBV7-9
CASSLAGPDSPLHF | TGCGCCAGCAGCTTGGCCGGGCCGGATTCACCCCTCCACTTT | . | . | TRBJ1-6 | TRBV5-1
CASRRGGGPYNEQFF | TGTGCCAGCCGCCGAGGGGGGGGCCCCTACAATGAGCAGTTCTTC | many | . | TRBJ2-1 | TRBV7-6
CASSETTGSTEAFF | TGTGCCAGCAGTGAAACTACAGGGAGCACTGAAGCTTTCTTT | . | . | TRBJ1-1 | TRBV25-1
CASTPRDRETDTQYF | TGTGCCAGCACCCCCCGGGACAGGGAGACAGATACGCAGTATTTT | . | TRBD1 | TRBJ2-3 | TRBV27
CAIRRVETGELFF | TGTGCCATCAGGAGGGTCGAGACCGGGGAGCTGTTTTTT | few | . | TRBJ2-2 | TRBV10-3
CSVVYRGTGELFF | TGCAGCGTTGTTTACAGAGGCACCGGGGAGCTGTTTTTT | . | . | TRBJ2-2 | TRBV29-1
CASSDRTGQIANTGELFF | TGTGCCAGCAGCGACCGGACAGGCCAAATCGCGAACACCGGGGAGCTGTTTTTT | few | TRBD1 | TRBJ2-2 | TRBV11-1
CASSWTSGRGTDTQYF | TGTGCCAGCAGCTGGACTAGCGGGAGAGGCACAGATACGCAGTATTTT | . | TRBD2 | TRBJ2-3 | TRBV6-1
CASSPLVYNEQFF | TGTGCCAGCAGTCCCCTAGTCTACAATGAGCAGTTCTTC | . | . | TRBJ2-1 | TRBV6-6
CASRLSGSYEQYF | TGTGCCAGCAGACTTTCGGGGTCCTACGAGCAGTACTTC | . | . | TRBJ2-7 | TRBV14
CASSPVFSGNTIYF | TGTGCCAGCAGTCCCGTGTTCTCTGGAAACACCATATATTTT | . | . | TRBJ1-3 | TRBV28
CASSPVDTYTGELFF | TGCGCCAGCAGCCCCGTGGACACCTACACCGGGGAGCTGTTTTTT | . | . | TRBJ2-2 | TRBV4-1
CASSLSRTYGYTF | TGTGCCAGCAGTTTAAGCAGGACCTATGGCTACACCTTC | few | . | TRBJ1-2 | TRBV12-3/TRBV12-4
CAWTGGSSPYEQYF | TGTGCCTGGACGGGCGGGTCCTCCCCCTACGAGCAGTACTTC | . | . | TRBJ2-7 | TRBV30
CASGRASGGLGNEQFF | TGTGCCAGCGGACGGGCTAGCGGGGGGCTTGGGAATGAGCAGTTCTTC | . | TRBD2 | TRBJ2-1 | TRBV12-3/TRBV12-4
CASSLIQGSTGELFF | TGTGCCAGCAGCTTAATCCAGGGCTCCACCGGGGAGCTGTTTTTT | few | . | TRBJ2-2 | TRBV7-9
CASSEGLAGRNEQFF | TGCGCCAGCAGTGAGGGACTAGCGGGACGGAATGAGCAGTTCTTC | . | TRBD2 | TRBJ2-1 | TRBV10-2
CASSVASESYEQYF | TGTGCCAGCAGCGTAGCTAGCGAGTCCTACGAGCAGTACTTC | . | . | TRBJ2-7 | TRBV9
CASSLAPNEQFF | TGTGCCAGCTCTCTAGCGCCCAATGAGCAGTTCTTC | many | . | TRBJ2-1 | TRBV6-2/TRBV6-3
CSATPQLRPDYGYTF | TGCAGTGCTACTCCTCAGTTAAGGCCCGACTATGGCTACACCTTC | . | . | TRBJ1-2 | TRBV20-1
CASSQDGNTEAFF | TGCGCCAGCAGCCAAGACGGGAACACTGAAGCTTTCTTT | many | . | TRBJ1-1 | TRBV4-3
CASTHKYEQYF | TGTGCCAGCACCCACAAATACGAGCAGTACTTC | few | . | TRBJ2-7 | TRBV6-2/TRBV6-3
CASSLQGWGPDTQYF | TGTGCCAGCAGCCTGCAAGGGTGGGGGCCAGATACGCAGTATTTT | few | . | TRBJ2-3 | TRBV5-6
CASSLNWMFEKFF | TGTGCCAGCTCCCTAAATTGGATGTTCGAGAAGTTCTTC | once | . | TRBJ2-1 | TRBV5-8
CASRDRIYGYTF | TGTGCCAGCCGCGACAGGATCTATGGCTACACCTTC | . | . | TRBJ1-2 | TRBV13
CASSLGTYRGPNTGELFF | TGTGCCAGCAGCTTGGGGACCTACAGGGGTCCTAACACCGGGGAGCTGTTTTTT | . | TRBD1 | TRBJ2-2 | TRBV5-5
CASSQDRLSVSYEQYF | TGCGCCAGCAGCCAAGATCGCCTCAGCGTCTCCTACGAGCAGTACTTC | once | . | TRBJ2-7 | TRBV4-1
CSASGMRDTEAFF | TGCAGTGCTAGTGGCATGCGGGACACTGAAGCTTTCTTT | . | . | TRBJ1-1 | TRBV20-1
CASSYDGGGAGNEQFF | TGTGCCAGCAGTTACGACGGCGGGGGGGCAGGCAATGAGCAGTTCTTC | few | TRBD2 | TRBJ2-1 | TRBV6-5
CASSSFPAIEQYF | TGTGCCAGCAGCTCTTTCCCGGCCATCGAGCAGTACTTC | . | . | TRBJ2-7 | TRBV7-9
CASSLVASGFTYEQYF | TGTGCCAGCAGCTTAGTGGCTAGCGGGTTTACCTACGAGCAGTACTTC | many | TRBD2 | TRBJ2-7 | TRBV7-9